This passage covers 25 T cell receptor beta chains from one sample sequenced in a study of shared clonotypes between healthy human individuals (dated by TCRdb to between 2020 and 2021). For the CD8 naive samples, CD45RO-negative cells were positively selected for CCR7, yielding a CD45RA+CCR7+ population from which TemRA cells were excluded. The protocol used for the library was the immunoSEQ multiplex PCR assay. TCRdb re-hosts the immuneACCESS table, in-frame sequences only. Its copies lack some clones; in the studies checked, an unresolved V gene accounts for under half of them, and the cause for the rest is not known. The sample table holds more than 2 million clones, of which approximately 95% were seen once. Of the sample, about 1.1% is held by the ten largest clones. The sample comprised naive CD8+ T cells sorted from blood. The cell subset or site label, as the study defines it: CD45RA+CCR7+. These receptors all stem from a man aged 18-30 years in good health.

The chain couples TRBV19 to TRBJ2-5; D is undetermined. The V gene lost 5 bases and the J gene lost 5 bases, with 15 bases spanning the gap. There are 14 residues in the CDR3. Germline CDR1 reads LNHDA; CDR2 reads SQIVND (reference sequence). The CDR3 spells CASSWVAGDETQYF. The CDR3 DNA follows: TGTGCCAGTAGTTGGGTAGCAGGAGACGAGACCCAGTACTTC.

V is TRBV4-3 and J is TRBJ2-7; 12 nucleotides match TRBD2. This CDR3 has 13 residues. CDR1 is LGHNA and CDR2 is YSLEER in the germline V gene. With V trimmed by 1 base and J by 10 bases, 2 bases remained unmatched. The CDR3, as DNA: TGCGCCAGCAGCCAAGGACTAGCGGGGGACCAGTACTTC. Translating it yields CASSQGLAGDQYF.

The rearrangement joins TRBV4-3 to TRBJ2-1; 8 bases agree with TRBD1. The germline V gene has CDR1 LGHNA and CDR2 YSLEER. The CDR3 loop spans 22 amino acids. After removal of 1 base from V and 4 bases from J, the junction contained 24 bases not matched to a gene. The CDR3 reads CASSQAIGTGYETGDYYNEQFF. In DNA form, the CDR3 reads TGCGCCAGCAGCCAAGCGATCGGGACGGGCTACGAGACAGGGGATTATTACAATGAGCAGTTCTTC.

The V gene is TRBV7-8, the J gene TRBJ2-2; D not certain. CDR3 length: 15 amino acids. V was cut by 5 bases and J by 0 bases, with 10 bases left in between. Germline CDR1 reads SGHVS; CDR2 reads FQNEAQ. The CDR3 loop is CASSDWTTNTGELFF. CDR3 bases: TGTGCCAGCAGCGATTGGACCACGAACACCGGGGAGCTGTTTTTT.

The V call is TRBV6-5, the J call TRBJ2-1; 10 bases map to TRBD2. Trimming cost V 0 bases and J 8 bases; bases outside gene matches: 7. The germline V gene encodes CDR1 MNHEY and CDR2 SVGAGI. The CDR3 spans 16 residues. CDR3 bases: TGTGCCAGCAGTTACTCAATGGTCCTAGCGGGAGATGAGCAGTTCTTC. Its translation is CASSYSMVLAGDEQFF.

The chain employs TRBV27 and TRBJ2-3; TRBD2 is a possible D gene (6 bases). The ends were cut back, 3 bases at V and 2 bases at J, with 9 bases in the middle. Germline V gene lookup returns CDR1 MNHEY and CDR2 SMNVEV (reference sequence). The CDR3 spans 14 residues. The CDR3 region has the DNA TGTGCCAGCAGTTTGACGGGAGTCACAGATACGCAGTATTTT. Its protein is CASSLTGVTDTQYF.

To note about this clone: Other nucleotide sequences from this sample produce the same CDR3. This chain connects TRBV2 to TRBJ1-5; 10 bases fit TRBD1. V was pared by 7 bases and J by 4 bases, with 1 base of the junction left unmatched. CDR3 length: 13 amino acids. From germline, CDR1 is SNHLY and CDR2 FYNNEI. The CDR3 loop is CASTGQGNQPQHF. The DNA of the CDR3 is TGTGCCAGCACGGGACAGGGGAATCAGCCCCAGCATTTT.

Worth noting for this clone: Other DNA sequences in the sample encode the same CDR3. The chain couples TRBV9 to TRBJ1-6, with unresolved D. This CDR3 comprises 13 residues. The V end lost 0 bases, the J end lost 9 bases, and 7 bases lay between the germline ends. CDR1 and CDR2 (germline): SGDLS, YYNGEE. CDR3 bases: TGTGCCAGCAGCGTAGGAGGGAGTTCACCCCTCCACTTT. Translating gives CASSVGGSSPLHF.

The V gene is TRBV10-1, the J gene TRBJ1-4, with D maybe TRBD1 (5 bases). This CDR3 comprises 14 residues. Trimming removed 0 bases from V and 7 bases from J, with 9 bases in between. Germline lookup yields CDR1 WNHNN and CDR2 SYGVQD (reference sequence). The CDR3 reads CASSESRVGEKLFF. CDR3 DNA sequence: TGCGCCAGCAGTGAGTCCAGGGTTGGTGAAAAACTGTTTTTT.

Regarding this clone: This sample also contains other DNA sequences that code for the same CDR3. CDR3 nucleotides: TGTGCCAGTAGTATTGGCGGGCAGCCCCAGCATTTT. Amino acid sequence: CASSIGGQPQHF. The rearrangement joins TRBV19 to TRBJ1-5; D is uncertain. Germline CDR1 and CDR2: LNHDA and SQIVND (reference sequence). V lost 3 bases and J lost 7, with 7 bases in between. The CDR3 consists of 12 residues.

The chain combines TRBV11-3 with TRBJ2-7, with 8 bases identical to TRBD2. The CDR3 consists of 15 residues. Looked up from germline, CDR1 is SGHNT and CDR2 is YENEEA. The trim removed 2 bases at V and 7 bases at J, leaving 10 bases unmatched. CDR3 amino acids: CASSLLTSGEGEQYF. The CDR3 nucleotides are TGTGCCAGCAGCTTACTTACTAGCGGCGAGGGAGAGCAGTACTTC.

This clone has just one count. The V and J genes are TRBV5-6 and TRBJ2-2, with 10 bases that match TRBD1. The ends lost 4 bases at V and 3 bases at J; junction bases unmatched: 6. This CDR3 region has 16 residues. Germline V CDR1 and CDR2: SGHDT, YYEEEE. The CDR3 is CASSPGTGVDTGELFF. CDR3 DNA sequence: TGTGCCAGCAGCCCCGGGACAGGGGTTGACACCGGGGAGCTGTTTTTT.

The V gene is TRBV7-9, the J gene TRBJ2-5; D gene ambiguous. Germline V gives CDR1 SEHNR, CDR2 FQNEAQ (reference sequence). The CDR3 is made up of 14 amino acids. Trimming removed 3 bases at V and 0 bases at J, with 8 bases between. DNA of the CDR3: TGTGCCAGCAGCTTTGTCCCGGACCAAGAGACCCAGTACTTC. This encodes CASSFVPDQETQYF.

This chain links TRBV15 with TRBJ2-7; TRBD1 agrees at 10 bases. Germline trimming cut 2 bases from V and 6 bases from J; bases unmatched to any gene: 16. This CDR3 has 18 amino acids. Germline V lookup: CDR1 LNHNV, CDR2 YYDKDF (reference sequence). The CDR3 DNA follows: TGTGCCACCAGCAGACTCCCATGGACAGGGGGGAACCCAGGCGAGCAGTACTTC. As protein: CATSRLPWTGGNPGEQYF.

The chain combines TRBV27 with TRBJ1-6; no firm D call. Germline CDR1 is MNHEY and CDR2 is SMNVEV (reference sequence). V lost 3 bases and J 4 bases, leaving 7 bases between the germline ends. This CDR3 is built from 14 residues. The CDR3 DNA sequence: TGTGCCAGCAGTTTTGGGGAGTATAATTCACCCCTCCACTTT. Protein product: CASSFGEYNSPLHF.

This clone appeared once. This specimen includes other DNA sequences encoding the same CDR3. The chain employs TRBV30 and TRBJ2-7; 8 nucleotides align to TRBD1. J gave up 3 bases and V 1 base, and 5 bases lay outside the gene matches. The CDR3 extends over 14 amino acids. Germline V gene lookup returns CDR1 GTSNPN and CDR2 SVGIG (reference sequence). The CDR3 protein is CAWSAGTGDYEQYF. The CDR3, as DNA: TGTGCCTGGAGTGCCGGGACAGGAGACTACGAGCAGTACTTC.

The chain is built from TRBV6-5 and TRBJ1-1, with 7 bases matching TRBD1. V gave up 7 bases and J gave up 3 bases; unmatched junction bases: 8. The CDR3 has 14 amino acids. CDR1 and CDR2 from the germline V gene are MNHEY and SVGAGI. CDR3 DNA: TGTGCCAGCACAAGGGGGCTAGGGTACACTGAAGCTTTCTTT. It is translated as CASTRGLGYTEAFF.

The V call is TRBV14, the J call TRBJ2-3; the D is unclear. Germline V gives CDR1 SGHDN, CDR2 FVKESK. V was cut by 0 bases and J by 6 bases, with 16 bases left in between. This CDR3 contains 16 residues. The CDR3 nucleotides are TGTGCCAGCAGCCAAGAACAAAGACCGATTGACGATACGCAGTATTTT. This translates into CASSQEQRPIDDTQYF.

The genes are TRBV27 and TRBJ2-7; 11 positions match TRBD2. Germline CDR1 and CDR2: MNHEY and SMNVEV (reference sequence). The CDR3 is 17 amino acids. The trim removed 2 bases at V and 2 bases at J, leaving 8 bases unmatched. The CDR3 DNA reads as TGTGCCAGCAGTTTACTCCTCACTAGCGGGGGAGCCTACGAGCAGTACTTC. It encodes CASSLLLTSGGAYEQYF.

A note on this clone: The CDR3 carries no conserved terminal phenylalanine or tryptophan, so it likely arises from a read error. The limits of the CDR3 on the DNA are not certain, so only TCRdb's listed CDR3 is given. J is TRBJ2-7 and V is TRBV1; the table's D call, TRBD2, has no DNA check behind it. TRBV1 is recorded as a pseudogene. Counting both end residues, the CDR3 totals 14 amino acids. The CDR3 sequence is CTSSQAGRPWEQYL.

The chain combines TRBV9 with TRBJ1-1; D unresolved. CDR3 length: 14 residues. With 3 bases removed from V and 1 base from J, the gap between germline ends came to 10 bases. Germline CDR1 reads SGDLS; CDR2 reads YYNGEE. CDR3 amino acids: CASSAASTNTEAFF. For the CDR3, the DNA is TGTGCCAGCAGCGCCGCCTCGACGAACACTGAAGCTTTCTTT.

Regarding this clone: Other DNA sequences within the sample encode an identical CDR3. This sequence joins TRBV5-4 and TRBJ2-7, with D possibly being TRBD2 (5 bases). The CDR3 consists of 12 residues. V lost 0 bases and J 4 bases, leaving 5 bases between the germline ends. In germline, CDR1 is SGHNT, CDR2 YYREEE (reference sequence). The CDR3 loop reads CASSLGGYEQYF. The CDR3 region has the DNA TGTGCCAGCAGCTTGGGCGGGTACGAGCAGTACTTC.

Notes on this clone: At the DNA level, this CDR3 is encoded by other sequences in the same sample as well. The V gene is TRBV6-1, the J gene TRBJ1-2; no clear D gene. Germline lookup yields CDR1 MNHNS and CDR2 SASEGT. V dropped 1 base and J dropped 5 bases, with 8 bases sitting between them. CDR3 size: 13 residues. The CDR3 nucleotides are TGTGCCAGCAGTGAAGGAGTGGGGTATGGCTACACCTTC. Its protein is CASSEGVGYGYTF.

The chain carries TRBV29-1 and TRBJ2-3; 7 positions agree with TRBD1. The CDR3 runs to 13 residues. The J segment lost 2 bases and the V segment lost 6 bases, leaving 5 bases of the junction unmatched. Germline values: CDR1 SQVTM, CDR2 ANQGSEA. CDR3 loop: CSVGQAHTDTQYF. In DNA, the CDR3 is TGCAGCGTCGGACAGGCACACACAGATACGCAGTATTTT.

V usage is TRBV7-6 and J usage is TRBJ2-1, with a possible D match to TRBD2 (6 bases). V lost 3 bases to trimming and J lost 0 bases, with 15 bases between them. Germline assignment: CDR1 SGHVS and CDR2 FNYEAQ. This CDR3 has 17 residues. The DNA for the CDR3 is TGTGCCAGCAGCTTGGGGTTAGCGGAAAGCTCCTACAATGAGCAGTTCTTC. It encodes CASSLGLAESSYNEQFF.